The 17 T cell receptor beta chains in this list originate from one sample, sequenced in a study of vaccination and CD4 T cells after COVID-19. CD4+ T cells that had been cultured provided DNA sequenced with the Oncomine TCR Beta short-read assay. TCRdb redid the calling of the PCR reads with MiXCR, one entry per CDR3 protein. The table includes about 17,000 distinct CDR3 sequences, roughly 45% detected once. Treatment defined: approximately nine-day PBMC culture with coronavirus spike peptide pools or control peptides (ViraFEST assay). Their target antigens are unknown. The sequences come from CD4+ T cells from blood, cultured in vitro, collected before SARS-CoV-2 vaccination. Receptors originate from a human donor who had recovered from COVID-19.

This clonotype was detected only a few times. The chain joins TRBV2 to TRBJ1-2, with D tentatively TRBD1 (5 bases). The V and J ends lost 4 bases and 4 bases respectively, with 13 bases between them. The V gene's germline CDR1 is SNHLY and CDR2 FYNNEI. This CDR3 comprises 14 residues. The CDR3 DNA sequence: TGTGCCAGCAGTGGAAGGCGGGGGAGCTATGGCTACACCTTC. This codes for CASSGRRGSYGYTF.

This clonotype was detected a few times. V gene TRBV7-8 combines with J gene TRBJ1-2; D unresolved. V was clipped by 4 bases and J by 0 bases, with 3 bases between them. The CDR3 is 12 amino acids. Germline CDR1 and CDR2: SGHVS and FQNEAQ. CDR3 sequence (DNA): TGTGCCAGCAGCTCATCTAACTATGGCTACACCTTC. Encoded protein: CASSSSNYGYTF.

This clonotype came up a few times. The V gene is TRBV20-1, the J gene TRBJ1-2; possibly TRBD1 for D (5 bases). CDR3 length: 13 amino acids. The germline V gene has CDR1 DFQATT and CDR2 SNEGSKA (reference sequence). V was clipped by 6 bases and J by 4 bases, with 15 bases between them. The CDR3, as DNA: TGCAGTGCAACAGCGACAGCCAGCTATGGCTACACCTTC. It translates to CSATATASYGYTF.

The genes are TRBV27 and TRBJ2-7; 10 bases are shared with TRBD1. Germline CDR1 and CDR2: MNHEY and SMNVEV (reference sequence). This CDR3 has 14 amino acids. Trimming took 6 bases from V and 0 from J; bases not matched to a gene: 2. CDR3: CASSRDRGSYEQYF. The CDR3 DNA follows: TGTGCCAGCAGCCGGGACAGGGGCTCCTACGAGCAGTACTTC.

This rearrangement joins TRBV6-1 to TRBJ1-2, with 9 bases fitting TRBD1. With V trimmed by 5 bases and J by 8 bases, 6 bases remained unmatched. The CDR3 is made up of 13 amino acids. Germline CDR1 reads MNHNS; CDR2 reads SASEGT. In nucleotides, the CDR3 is TGTGCCAGCAGTCGGACAGGGGCTCGCGGCTACACCTTC. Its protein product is CASSRTGARGYTF.

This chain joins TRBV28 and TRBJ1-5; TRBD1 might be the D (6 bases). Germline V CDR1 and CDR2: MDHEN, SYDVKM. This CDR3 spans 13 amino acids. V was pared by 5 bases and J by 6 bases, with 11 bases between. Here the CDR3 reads CASSQGRAQPQHF. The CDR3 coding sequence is TGTGCCAGCAGTCAGGGGCGGGCTCAGCCCCAGCATTTT.

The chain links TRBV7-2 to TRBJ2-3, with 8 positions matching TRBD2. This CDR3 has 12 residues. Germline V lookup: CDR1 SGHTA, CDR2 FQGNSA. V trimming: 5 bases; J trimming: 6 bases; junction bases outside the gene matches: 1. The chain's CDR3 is CASSRGGDTQYF. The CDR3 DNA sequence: TGTGCCAGCAGCCGGGGGGGGGATACGCAGTATTTT.

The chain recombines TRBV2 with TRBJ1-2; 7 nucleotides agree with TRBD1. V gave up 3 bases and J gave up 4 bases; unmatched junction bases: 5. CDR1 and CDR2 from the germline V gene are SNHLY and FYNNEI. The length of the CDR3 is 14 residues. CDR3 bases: TGTGCCAGCAGTGATAGACAGGGCGCCTATGGCTACACCTTC. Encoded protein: CASSDRQGAYGYTF.

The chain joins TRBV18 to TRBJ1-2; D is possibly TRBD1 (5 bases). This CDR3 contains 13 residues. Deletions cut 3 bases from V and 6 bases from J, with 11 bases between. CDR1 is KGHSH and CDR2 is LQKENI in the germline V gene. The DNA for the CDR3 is TGTGCCAGCTCACCTTCCGAGGGGAATGGCTACACCTTC. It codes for CASSPSEGNGYTF.

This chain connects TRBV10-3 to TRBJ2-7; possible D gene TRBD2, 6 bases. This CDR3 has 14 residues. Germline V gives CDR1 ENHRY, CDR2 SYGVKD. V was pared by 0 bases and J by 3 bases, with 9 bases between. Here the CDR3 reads CAISESTRVYEQYF. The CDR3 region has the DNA TGTGCCATCAGTGAGTCGACTAGGGTCTACGAGCAGTACTTC.

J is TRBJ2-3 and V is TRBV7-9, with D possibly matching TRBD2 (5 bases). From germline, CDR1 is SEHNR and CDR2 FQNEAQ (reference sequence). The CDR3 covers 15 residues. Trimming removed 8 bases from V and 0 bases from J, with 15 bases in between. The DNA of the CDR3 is TGTGCCAGCCTTCCGAGGCGGGTGAGCACAGATACGCAGTATTTT. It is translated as CASLPRRVSTDTQYF. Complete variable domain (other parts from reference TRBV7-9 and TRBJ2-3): DTGVSQNPRHKITKRGQNVTFRCDPISEHNRLYWYRQTLGQGPEFLTYFQNEAQLEKSRLLSDRFSAERPKGSFSTLEIQRTEQGDSAMYLCASLPRRVSTDTQYFGPGTRLTVL.

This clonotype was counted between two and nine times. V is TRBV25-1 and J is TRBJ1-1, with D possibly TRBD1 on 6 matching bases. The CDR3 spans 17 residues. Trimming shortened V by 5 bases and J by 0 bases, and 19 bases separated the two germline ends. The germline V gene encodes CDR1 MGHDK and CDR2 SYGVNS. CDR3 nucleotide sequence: TGTGCCAGCAGTCCGGAAGGGCAGGGGCGCGTGAACACTGAAGCTTTCTTT. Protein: CASSPEGQGRVNTEAFF.

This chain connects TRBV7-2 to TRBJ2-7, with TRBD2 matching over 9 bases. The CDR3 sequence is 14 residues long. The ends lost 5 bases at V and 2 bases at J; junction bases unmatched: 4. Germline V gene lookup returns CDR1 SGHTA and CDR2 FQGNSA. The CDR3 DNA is TGTGCCAGCAGCGCCAGCGGGGGGCCCTACGAGCAGTACTTC. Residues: CASSASGGPYEQYF. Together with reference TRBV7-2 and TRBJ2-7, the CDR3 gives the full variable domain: GAGVSQSPSNKVTEKGKDVELRCDPISGHTALYWYRQSLGQGLEFLIYFQGNSAPDKSGLPSDRFSAERTGGSVSTLTIQRTQQEDSAVYLCASSASGGPYEQYFGPGTRLTVT.

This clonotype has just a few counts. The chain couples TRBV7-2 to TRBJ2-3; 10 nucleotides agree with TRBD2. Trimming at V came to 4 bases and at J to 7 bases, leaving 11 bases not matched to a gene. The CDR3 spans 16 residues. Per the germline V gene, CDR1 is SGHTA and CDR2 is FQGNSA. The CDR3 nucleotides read TGTGCCAGCAGCTCCCAACTAGCGGGGAACCAGAATACGCAGTATTTT. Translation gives CASSSQLAGNQNTQYF.

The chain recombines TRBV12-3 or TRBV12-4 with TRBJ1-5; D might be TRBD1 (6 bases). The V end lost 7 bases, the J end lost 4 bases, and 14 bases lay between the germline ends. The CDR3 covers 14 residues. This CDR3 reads CASNRDNKNQPQHF. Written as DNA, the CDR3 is TGTGCCAGCAATAGGGACAATAAGAATCAGCCCCAGCATTTT.

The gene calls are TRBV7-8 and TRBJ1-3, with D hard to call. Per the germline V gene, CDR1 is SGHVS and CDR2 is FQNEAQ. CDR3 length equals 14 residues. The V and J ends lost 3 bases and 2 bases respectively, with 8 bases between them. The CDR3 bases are TGTGCCAGCAGCTTCGACCCTACTGGAAACACCATATATTTT. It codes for CASSFDPTGNTIYF.

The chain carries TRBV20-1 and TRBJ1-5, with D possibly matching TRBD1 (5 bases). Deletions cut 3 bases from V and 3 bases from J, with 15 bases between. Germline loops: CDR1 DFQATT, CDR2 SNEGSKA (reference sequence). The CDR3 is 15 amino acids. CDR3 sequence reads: CSASVSGAVNQPQHF. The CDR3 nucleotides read TGCAGTGCTAGTGTCTCCGGGGCGGTCAATCAGCCCCAGCATTTT.